The present entry profiles one T cell receptor (beta chain) with its context. Its antigen is currently unknown. CDR1 is MGHDK and CDR2 is SYGVNS in the germline V gene. This CDR3 region has 14 residues. Trimming at V came to 2 bases and at J to 6 bases, leaving 3 bases not matched to a gene. Every TCR beta cDNA library bore unique molecular identifiers. TCRdb processed the PCR reads anew with MiXCR; each CDR3 protein has one entry. The sample comprises around 710,000 distinct CDR3 sequences, more than 45% of which are singletons, and roughly 4.9% rests with the top ten. This record comes from a study of post-analysis software for immune sequencing data. Study as a whole: Disease courses included relapsing-remitting, secondary progressive and progressive-relapsing multiple sclerosis.

Study observations and caveats: The study found significantly lower normalized Chao1 diversity in multiple sclerosis patients than in controls. Roughly 5 TRBV segments, including TRBV5-6, TRBV5-1 and TRBV20-1, were more frequent in patients than controls. Co-batched samples clustered tightly together by F measure.

The rearrangement links TRBV25-1 to TRBJ2-1, with 8 bases aligning to TRBD1. Sample: blood. The sequence was obtained from a girl aged 5 to 17 with multiple sclerosis. DNA for the CDR3: TGTGCCAGCAGTGAAGCCGGACAGGGCAATGAGCAGTTCTTC. Its protein product is CASSEAGQGNEQFF.